This T cell receptor (beta chain) was identified in a study of beta chain features in type 1 diabetes. Expressed TCRB transcripts were sequenced because the entire RNA isolate underwent reverse transcription. Profiled with immunoSEQ multiplex PCR; TCRdb holds only in-frame clones, not every one. Of around 160,000 clones detected, about 44% appear once; the ten largest clones hold under 0.5%. The junction had 7 bases not matched to a gene; V was cut back by 0 bases and J by 10 bases. This CDR3 region has 16 residues. The germline gives CDR1 SGHTA, CDR2 FQGTGA. This sequence originates from a man younger than 35 in good health. Sequenced: Tregs from blood. This chain joins TRBV7-3 and TRBJ2-1, with 12 bases fitting TRBD1. The CDR3 bases are TGTGCCAGCAGCTTAACCCCGGGACAGGGGGCGGGGGAGCAGTTCTTC. It translates to CASSLTPGQGAGEQFF.